Below, one T cell receptor beta chain is given with its context. The data originate from a study of blood T cell repertoires in COVID-19. Study details: There were acute and convalescent COVID-19 samples, and they came from the United States, Italy and Spain. The cDNA or gDNA used as material had been derived from T cells, B-cell-depleted T cells, or PBMCs.

V was trimmed by 3 bases and J by 2 bases, leaving 7 bases between them. This CDR3 comprises 13 residues. The germline gives CDR1 SGHTA, CDR2 FQGNSA. In the study's own analysis: Amplification of reference gene primers was used by the study to estimate nucleated cell counts. Produced via immunoSEQ multiplex PCR; TCRdb's table is partial and in-frame only. The V and J calls and clone size were taken over from that table, and D and trimming were inferred from the DNA. This sample has hundreds of thousands of clones, with approximately 80% found just once. Material for sequencing was peripheral blood. The TCR comes from a man older than 75 with acute or convalescent COVID-19. The chain uses TRBV7-2 and TRBJ1-1, with unresolved D. For the CDR3, the DNA is TGTGCCAGCAGCTTTTCCCCAAACACTGAAGCTTTCTTT. Translating gives CASSFSPNTEAFF.